These 21 T cell receptor beta chains were all obtained from the same sample, sequenced in a study of regulatory T cells in long-lasting Graves disease. For TCR beta, libraries came from iRepertoire HTBI primers and Arm-PCR of CDR3 regions. TCRdb re-analysed the multiplex PCR reads in MiXCR, keeping a single row per CDR3 protein. This repertoire shows a few hundred thousand distinct CDR3 sequences, 22% found once; its top ten account for about an eighth. This sample's time point: persistent/refractory GD, antithyroid drugs over 5 years with positive TRAb. Scientists built the TCR library using RNA that was extracted from PBMCs. Material: peripheral blood mononuclear cells (PBMCs), obtained when the disease was refractory, from a patient treated with antithyroid drugs. The receptor source for this set is a female donor with Graves disease.

Concerning this clonotype itself: A read error may explain this, as a much larger clone is one base away. The chain links TRBV12-5 to TRBJ1-5, with D uncertain. This CDR3 has 14 amino acids. Germline V gene sequence: CDR1 LGHNT, CDR2 FRNRAP. The CDR3 protein is CASGLGVFGQPRHF. The CDR3 nucleotides read TGTGCTAGTGGTTTGGGGGTGTTTGGTCAGCCCCGGCATTTT.

The chain couples TRBV7-9 to TRBJ1-2; possible D gene TRBD1, 5 bases. CDR3 length equals 16 residues. The ends were cut back, 1 base at V and 4 bases at J, with 16 bases in the middle. CDR1 and CDR2 (germline): SEHNR, FQNEAQ (reference sequence). The CDR3 reads CASSLDAGPSSYGYTF. CDR3 in DNA: TGTGCCAGCAGCTTAGATGCGGGGCCGTCTTCCTATGGCTACACCTTC.

This clonotype was found many times. The genes are TRBV20-1 and TRBJ2-7; 11 bases map to TRBD2. This CDR3 region has 15 residues. CDR1 DFQATT and CDR2 SNEGSKA come from the germline V gene (reference sequence). The V segment lost 2 bases and the J segment 4 bases; nucleotides outside the gene matches: 7. CDR3 sequence reads: CSARPGTSGLYEQYF. In DNA form, the CDR3 reads TGCAGTGCTAGACCCGGGACTAGCGGCCTTTACGAGCAGTACTTC.

The sample holds many counts of this clonotype. This chain connects TRBV20-1 to TRBJ1-2; D gene uncertain. Germline CDR1 reads DFQATT; CDR2 reads SNEGSKA (reference sequence). Trimming removed 0 bases at V and 4 bases at J, with 12 bases between. This CDR3 region has 14 residues. Written as DNA, the CDR3 is TGCAGTGCTAGAGATGGGGAGGGTGGCTATGGCTACACCTTC. It codes for CSARDGEGGYGYTF.

This clonotype was counted at least ten times. This chain uses TRBV12-5 with TRBJ1-2, with no clear D. The CDR3 is 12 amino acids. The V gene's germline CDR1 is LGHNT and CDR2 FRNRAP. Trimming removed 5 bases at V and 8 bases at J, with 12 bases between. The CDR3 reads CASGTPSEGYTF. The CDR3 DNA sequence: TGTGCTAGTGGTACCCCCTCGGAGGGCTACACCTTC.

At least ten counts were recorded for this clonotype. The V and J genes are TRBV10-3 and TRBJ1-5, with 9 positions matching TRBD1. Per germline, CDR1 ENHRY and CDR2 SYGVKD. This CDR3 is built from 14 residues. V shed 5 bases, J shed 7 bases, and the junction held 6 bases outside the gene matches. CDR3 protein: CAISPGQGGQPQHF. The CDR3 coding sequence is TGTGCCATCAGTCCGGGACAGGGAGGACAGCCCCAGCATTTT.

This clonotype was found a few times. V gene TRBV2 combines with J gene TRBJ1-3; D may be TRBD1 (5 bases). Germline values: CDR1 SNHLY, CDR2 FYNNEI. The CDR3 contains 19 residues. V was trimmed by 7 bases and J by 0 bases, leaving 25 bases between them. The CDR3 spells CASTPGWGPIPSSGNTIYF. The CDR3 bases are TGTGCCAGCACCCCCGGATGGGGCCCTATTCCTTCCTCTGGAAACACCATATATTTT.

This clonotype was seen only once. The V call is TRBV28, the J call TRBJ2-3; TRBD1 might be the D (5 bases). The CDR3 totals 14 residues. Germline values: CDR1 MDHEN, CDR2 SYDVKM. V was pared by 2 bases and J by 7 bases, with 13 bases between. Written as DNA, the CDR3 is TGTGCCAGCAGTTTAGACAGTTTTGTGAATACGCAGTATTTT. Translating it yields CASSLDSFVNTQYF.

This clonotype was seen a few times. In nucleotides, the CDR3 is TGTGCCAGCAGTCGGCTTCCCGGGGAGCTGTTTTTT. Its translation: CASSRLPGELFF. The V gene is TRBV6-1, the J gene TRBJ2-2; no clear D. CDR3 length: 12 amino acids. V gave up 5 bases and J gave up 6 bases, with 7 bases separating them. Germline values: CDR1 MNHNS, CDR2 SASEGT.

Concerning this clonotype itself: A much larger clone lies a single base off, so this may be a read error. The chain has TRBV20-1 and TRBJ2-7; D remains unclear. The CDR3 contains 12 residues. The V and J ends lost 4 bases and 7 bases respectively, with 14 bases between them. Per germline, CDR1 DFQATT and CDR2 SNEGSKA (reference sequence). CDR3 in DNA: TGCAGTGCTATGGGGAAGGTGGGTGAGCAGTACTTC. It yields the protein CSAMGKVGEQYF.

The V call is TRBV12-3 or TRBV12-4, the J call TRBJ2-3, with 7 bases fitting TRBD1. V shed 1 base, J shed 0 bases, and the junction held 7 bases outside the gene matches. The CDR3 is 17 amino acids. The DNA for the CDR3 is TGTGCCAGCAGTTTAGACAGGGGTGTGGATAGCACAGATACGCAGTATTTT. Protein product: CASSLDRGVDSTDTQYF.

The chain employs TRBV7-3 and TRBJ2-4; D is perhaps TRBD1 or TRBD2 (7 bases each). Germline values: CDR1 SGHTA, CDR2 FQGTGA. The germline V and J ends were trimmed by 4 bases and 9 bases, with 16 bases remaining between them. CDR3 length: 14 residues. CDR3 nucleotide sequence: TGTGCCAGCAGCTCGACTAGGGAGGGGGCCATTCAGTACTTC. As protein: CASSSTREGAIQYF.

This clonotype was detected only a few times. The J gene is TRBJ2-5, the V gene TRBV29-1, with D perhaps assigned TRBD1 or TRBD2 (5 bases each). Germline loops: CDR1 SQVTM, CDR2 ANQGSEA. V was pared by 4 bases and J by 5 bases, with 17 bases between. The CDR3 extends over 14 amino acids. The CDR3 region is CSVAIGERAETQYF. CDR3 nucleotide sequence: TGCAGCGTTGCAATAGGGGAGAGGGCGGAGACCCAGTACTTC.

The chain has TRBV6-1 and TRBJ2-2; the D is unclear. The CDR3 totals 13 residues. With 8 bases removed from V and 5 bases from J, the gap between germline ends came to 12 bases. CDR1 and CDR2 from the germline V gene are MNHNS and SASEGT. CDR3 sequence (DNA): TGTGCCAGCGGCCGAGGTGGTACCGGGGAGCTGTTTTTT. Translating it yields CASGRGGTGELFF.

The chain couples TRBV27 to TRBJ1-3; the D is unclear. V lost 3 bases and J 2 bases, leaving 5 bases between the germline ends. CDR1 and CDR2 from the germline V gene are MNHEY and SMNVEV (reference sequence). The CDR3 covers 13 residues. CDR3 sequence (DNA): TGTGCCAGCAGTTTTACTGCTGGAAACACCATATATTTT. Protein sequence: CASSFTAGNTIYF.

This chain links TRBV4-1 with TRBJ2-7; 10 nucleotides match TRBD2. Germline CDR1 is MGHRA and CDR2 is YSYEKL. This CDR3 comprises 15 residues. Trimming at V came to 6 bases and at J to 1 base, leaving 6 bases not matched to a gene. The CDR3 DNA reads as TGCGCCAGCAGTCGACAGCGGGAGGGTTCCTACGAGCAGTACTTC. It translates to CASSRQREGSYEQYF.

The chain links TRBV6-2 or TRBV6-3 to TRBJ1-5, with 7 bases identical to TRBD1. CDR3 length: 13 amino acids. Trimming at V came to 2 bases and at J to 7 bases, leaving 2 bases not matched to a gene. Germline-derived CDR1 and CDR2 are MNHEY and SVGEGT. CDR3 sequence (DNA): TGTGCCAGCAGTTACACAGGGGTGCAGCCCCAGCATTTT. This encodes CASSYTGVQPQHF.

There are a few counts of this clonotype. The chain uses TRBV18 and TRBJ2-2, with D unclear. The CDR3 runs 14 residues. Trimming stripped 2 bases from V and 1 base from J, with 5 bases between. Germline CDR1 KGHSH, CDR2 LQKENI. In DNA form, the CDR3 reads TGTGCCAGCTCACCAGCCTTGAACACCGGGGAGCTGTTTTTT. This codes for CASSPALNTGELFF. Looking up the rest from reference TRBV18 and TRBJ2-2 gives the full variable domain: NAGVMQNPRHLVRRRGQEARLRCSPMKGHSHVYWYRQLPEEGLKFMVYLQKENIIDESGMPKERFSAEFPKEGPSILRIQQVVRGDSAAYFCASSPALNTGELFFGEGSRLTVL.

The chain has TRBV19 and TRBJ1-1, with D hard to call. CDR1 LNHDA and CDR2 SQIVND come from the germline V gene (reference sequence). This CDR3 has 15 residues. V lost 0 bases to trimming and J lost 0 bases, with 8 bases between them. CDR3 sequence reads: CASSIDVKLNTEAFF. As DNA, the CDR3 is TGTGCCAGTAGTATAGATGTCAAGCTGAACACTGAAGCTTTCTTT. Filled out from reference TRBV19 and TRBJ1-1, the complete variable domain reads DGGITQSPKYLFRKEGQNVTLSCEQNLNHDAMYWYRQDPGQGLRLIYYSQIVNDFQKGDIAEGYSVSREKKESFPLTVTSAQKNPTAFYLCASSIDVKLNTEAFFGQGTRLTVV.

This clonotype was detected ten times or more. V and J are TRBV28 and TRBJ2-5; D could derive from TRBD1 or TRBD2 (5 bases each). CDR3 length equals 16 residues. V lost 10 bases to trimming and J lost 4 bases, with 25 bases between them. Germline V gives CDR1 MDHEN, CDR2 SYDVKM. The CDR3 DNA reads TGTGCCACCAACATCCCCGGGATCAAAAGGGGAGAGACCCAGTACTTC. It codes for CATNIPGIKRGETQYF.

This clonotype turned up a few times. The rearrangement uses TRBV6-2 or TRBV6-3 and TRBJ2-7; TRBD2 is a possible D gene (5 bases). Per germline, CDR1 MNHEY and CDR2 SVGEGT. The CDR3 has 14 amino acids. V shed 2 bases and J shed 6 bases, with 14 bases lying between them. In nucleotides, the CDR3 is TGTGCCAGCAGTTACCCGAGTCTGGGGAGCGAGCAGTACTTC. It translates to CASSYPSLGSEQYF.